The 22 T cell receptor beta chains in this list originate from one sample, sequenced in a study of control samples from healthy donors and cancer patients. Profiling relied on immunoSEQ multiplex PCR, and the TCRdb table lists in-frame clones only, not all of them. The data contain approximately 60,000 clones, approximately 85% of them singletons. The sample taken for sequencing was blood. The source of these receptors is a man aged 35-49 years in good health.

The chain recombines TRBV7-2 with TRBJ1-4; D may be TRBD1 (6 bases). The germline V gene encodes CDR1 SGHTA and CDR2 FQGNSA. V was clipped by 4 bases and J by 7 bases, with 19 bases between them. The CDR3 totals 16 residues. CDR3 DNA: TGTGCCAGCAGCTCACGAGGGGGGGGTGCGCGTGAAAAACTGTTTTTT. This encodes CASSSRGGGAREKLFF.

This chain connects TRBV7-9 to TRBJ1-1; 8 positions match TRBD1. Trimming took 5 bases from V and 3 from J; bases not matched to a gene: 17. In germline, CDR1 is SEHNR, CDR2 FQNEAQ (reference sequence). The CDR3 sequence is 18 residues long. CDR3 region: CASSPRAGGRRWDTEAFF. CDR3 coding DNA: TGTGCCAGCAGCCCCCGGGCAGGGGGCAGAAGGTGGGACACTGAAGCTTTCTTT.

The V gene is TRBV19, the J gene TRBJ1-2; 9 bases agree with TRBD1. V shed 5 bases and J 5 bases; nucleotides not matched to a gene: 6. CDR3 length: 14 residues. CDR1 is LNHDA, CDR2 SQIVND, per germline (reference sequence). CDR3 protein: CASSPRDRVYGYTF. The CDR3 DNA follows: TGTGCCAGTAGTCCCCGGGACAGGGTTTATGGCTACACCTTC.

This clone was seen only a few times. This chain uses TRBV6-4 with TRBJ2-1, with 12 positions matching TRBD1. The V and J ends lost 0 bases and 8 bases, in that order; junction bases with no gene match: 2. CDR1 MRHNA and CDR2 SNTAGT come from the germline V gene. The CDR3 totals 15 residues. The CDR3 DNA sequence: TGTGCCAGCAGTGACTCCGGGACAGGGGGCGATGAGCAGTTCTTC. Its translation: CASSDSGTGGDEQFF.

CDR3 sequence (DNA): TGTGCCAGCAGAATTAGCGGGACCCGATACTACGAGCAGTACTTC. Translating it yields CASRISGTRYYEQYF. This sequence joins TRBV27 and TRBJ2-7, with 8 bases aligning to TRBD2. This CDR3 is 15 amino acids long. Germline V gene sequence: CDR1 MNHEY, CDR2 SMNVEV (reference sequence). The junction had 10 bases not matched to a gene; V was cut back by 6 bases and J by 3 bases.

The CDR3 loop is CASQTDRVTTGAYEQYF. CDR3 in DNA: TGTGCCAGTCAGACCGACAGGGTAACGACGGGGGCCTACGAGCAGTACTTC. The V gene is TRBV27, the J gene TRBJ2-7; D may be TRBD1 (7 bases). The germline CDR1 and CDR2 sequences are MNHEY and SMNVEV (reference sequence). With 9 bases removed from V and 2 bases from J, the gap between germline ends came to 26 bases. The CDR3 contains 17 residues.

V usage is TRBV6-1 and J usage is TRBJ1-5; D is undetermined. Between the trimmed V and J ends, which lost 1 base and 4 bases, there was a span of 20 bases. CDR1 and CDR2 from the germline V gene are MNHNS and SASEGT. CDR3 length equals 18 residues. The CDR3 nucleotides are TGTGCCAGCAGTGAAGAAGGCCTCGGTCGTTCGAGGAATCAGCCCCAGCATTTT. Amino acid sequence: CASSEEGLGRSRNQPQHF.

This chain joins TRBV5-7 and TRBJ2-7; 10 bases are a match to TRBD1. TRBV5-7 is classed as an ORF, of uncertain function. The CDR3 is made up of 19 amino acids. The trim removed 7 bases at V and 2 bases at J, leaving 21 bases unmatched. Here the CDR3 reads CASPWGTGAAKAQPYEQYF. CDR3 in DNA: TGTGCCAGCCCTTGGGGGACAGGGGCCGCCAAGGCACAACCCTACGAGCAGTACTTC.

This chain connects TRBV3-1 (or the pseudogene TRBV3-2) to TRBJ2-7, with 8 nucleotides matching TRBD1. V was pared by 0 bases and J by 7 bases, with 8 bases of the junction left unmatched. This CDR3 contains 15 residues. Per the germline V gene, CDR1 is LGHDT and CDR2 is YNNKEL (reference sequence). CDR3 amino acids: CASSQEGQGAREQYF. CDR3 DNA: TGTGCCAGCAGCCAAGAAGGGCAGGGGGCAAGAGAGCAGTACTTC.

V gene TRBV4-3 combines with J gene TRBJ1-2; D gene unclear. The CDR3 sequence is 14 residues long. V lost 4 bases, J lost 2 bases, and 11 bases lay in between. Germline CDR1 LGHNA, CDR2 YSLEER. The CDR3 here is CASSRATLNYGYTF. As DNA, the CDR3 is TGCGCCAGCAGCCGGGCCACTTTAAACTATGGCTACACCTTC.

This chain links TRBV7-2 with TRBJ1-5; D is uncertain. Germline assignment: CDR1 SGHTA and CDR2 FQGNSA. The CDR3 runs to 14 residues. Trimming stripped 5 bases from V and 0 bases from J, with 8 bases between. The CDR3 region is CASSLQSSNQPQHF. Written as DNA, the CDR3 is TGTGCCAGCAGCCTCCAGAGTAGCAATCAGCCCCAGCATTTT.

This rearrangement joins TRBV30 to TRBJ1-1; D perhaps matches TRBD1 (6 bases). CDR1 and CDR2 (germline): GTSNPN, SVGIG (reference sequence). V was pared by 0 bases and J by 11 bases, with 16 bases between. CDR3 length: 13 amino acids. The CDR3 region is CAWSVGQGRTAFF. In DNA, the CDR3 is TGTGCCTGGAGTGTAGGGCAGGGGAGGACGGCTTTCTTT.

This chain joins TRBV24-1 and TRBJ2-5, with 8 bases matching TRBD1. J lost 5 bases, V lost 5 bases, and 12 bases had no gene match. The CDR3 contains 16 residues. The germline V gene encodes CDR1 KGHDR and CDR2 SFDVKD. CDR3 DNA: TGTGCCACCAGTGCCCCCTTAGGACAGGGCCGGGAGACCCAGTACTTC. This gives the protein CATSAPLGQGRETQYF.

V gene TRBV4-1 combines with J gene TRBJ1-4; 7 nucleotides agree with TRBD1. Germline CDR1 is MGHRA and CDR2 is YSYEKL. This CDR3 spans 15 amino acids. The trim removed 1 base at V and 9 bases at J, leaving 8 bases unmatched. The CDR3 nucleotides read TGCGCCAGCAGCCAAGTGATTACAGGGGAGAAAAAACTGTTTTTT. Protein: CASSQVITGEKKLFF.

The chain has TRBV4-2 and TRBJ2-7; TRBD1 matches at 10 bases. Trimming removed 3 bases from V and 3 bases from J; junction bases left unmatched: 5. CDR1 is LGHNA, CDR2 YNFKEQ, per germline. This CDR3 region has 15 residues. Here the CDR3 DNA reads TGTGCCAGCAGCCACTCCGGGACAGGGGTCTACGAGCAGTACTTC. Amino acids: CASSHSGTGVYEQYF.

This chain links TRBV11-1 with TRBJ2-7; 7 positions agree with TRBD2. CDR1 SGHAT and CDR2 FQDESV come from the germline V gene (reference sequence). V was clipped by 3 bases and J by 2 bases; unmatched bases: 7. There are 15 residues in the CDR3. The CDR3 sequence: CASSLAWGLPYEQYF. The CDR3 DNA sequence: TGTGCCAGCAGCTTGGCGTGGGGACTACCCTACGAGCAGTACTTC.

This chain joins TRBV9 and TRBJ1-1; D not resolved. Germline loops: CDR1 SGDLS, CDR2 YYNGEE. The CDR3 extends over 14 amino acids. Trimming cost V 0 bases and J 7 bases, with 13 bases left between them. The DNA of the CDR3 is TGTGCCAGCAGCGTAGATCTAGCGCGGGGTGAAGCTTTCTTT. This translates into CASSVDLARGEAFF.

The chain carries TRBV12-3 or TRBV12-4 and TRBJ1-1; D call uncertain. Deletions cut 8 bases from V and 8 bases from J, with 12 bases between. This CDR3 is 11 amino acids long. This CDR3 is CASQARSEAFF. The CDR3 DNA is TGTGCCAGCCAAGCAAGGTCGGAAGCTTTCTTT.

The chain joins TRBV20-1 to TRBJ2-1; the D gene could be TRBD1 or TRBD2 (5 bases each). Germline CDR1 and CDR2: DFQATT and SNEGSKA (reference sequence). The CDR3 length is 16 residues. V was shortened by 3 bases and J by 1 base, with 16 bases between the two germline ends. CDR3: CSASDLGEWSYNEQFF. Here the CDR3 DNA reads TGCAGTGCTAGTGACTTAGGGGAGTGGTCCTACAATGAGCAGTTCTTC.

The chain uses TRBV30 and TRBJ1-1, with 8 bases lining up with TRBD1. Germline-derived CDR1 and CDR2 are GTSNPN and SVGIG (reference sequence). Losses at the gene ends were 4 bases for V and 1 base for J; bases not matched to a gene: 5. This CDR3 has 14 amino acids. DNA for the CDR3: TGTGCCTGGAACCCCGGGACAGGGAACACTGAAGCTTTCTTT. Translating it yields CAWNPGTGNTEAFF. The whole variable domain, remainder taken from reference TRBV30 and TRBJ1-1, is SQTIHQWPATLVQPVGSPLSLECTVEGTSNPNLYWYRQAAGRGLQLLFYSVGIGQISSEVPQNLSASRPQDRQFILSSKKLLLSDSGFYLCAWNPGTGNTEAFFGQGTRLTVV.

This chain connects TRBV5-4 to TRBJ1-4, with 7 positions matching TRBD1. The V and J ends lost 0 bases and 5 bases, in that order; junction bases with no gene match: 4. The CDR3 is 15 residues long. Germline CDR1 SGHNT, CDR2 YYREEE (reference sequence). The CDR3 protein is CASSLDRDSNEKLFF. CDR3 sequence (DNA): TGTGCCAGCAGCTTGGACCGGGACAGCAATGAAAAACTGTTTTTT.

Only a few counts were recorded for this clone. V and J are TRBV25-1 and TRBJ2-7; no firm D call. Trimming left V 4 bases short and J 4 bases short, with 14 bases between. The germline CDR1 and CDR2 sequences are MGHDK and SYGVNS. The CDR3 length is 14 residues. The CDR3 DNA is TGTGCCAGCAGTGTCCAATCGGCATCGTACGAGCAGTACTTC. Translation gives CASSVQSASYEQYF.